The present entry profiles one TCR beta chain with its context. What this receptor recognizes is not known. Base-call qualities are not available, and no considerably larger clone is one nucleotide away. This record comes from a study of blood T cell repertoires in COVID-19 (dated by TCRdb to 2020 to 2022). Notes on the research overall: Samples covering the acute and convalescent phases of COVID-19 were provided by collaborators in the United States, Italy and Spain. The dataset comprised deeply sampled blood TCRbeta repertoires from subjects exposed to, actively infected with, or recovered from COVID-19. The prospective study material was composed of cDNA or gDNA derived from T cells, B-cell-depleted T cells, or PBMCs. Where HLA class I and class II types were available, the types were taken from metadata supplied by the sample provider, not from assay-based typing. Nearly every sample came with metadata listing a de-identified subject ID, COVID-19 status, age in years and sex. The repertoires were released in a freely available public database intended as a resource for research on the immune response to SARS-CoV-2. The samples were drawn from the first 160 participants of the ongoing ImmuneRACE study and from 950 to 1,500 subjects provided by 6 global collaborators. The paper's findings and limits, for the study overall: Clinical and demographic metadata were provided uncurated, with the amount varying by source and participant.

Another Seattle source contributed samples from volunteer blood donors who had recovered from COVID-19. The collaborating institutions used their own protocols to collect whole blood in K2EDTA tubes. Collaborator samples were shipped for TCRbeta analysis as frozen whole blood, isolated PBMCs, or DNA extracted from either sample type. The germline V gene (reference sequence) specifies MNHEY as CDR1 and SMNVEV as CDR2. The CDR3, cysteine through phenylalanine, is 11 amino acids long. Only CDR3 DNA remains: 33 bases, in frame from the first base. At the junction V is shortened by 2 bases and J by 7 bases, with 5 bases in between. TCRbeta CDR3 regions were amplified from genomic DNA by means of the immunoSEQ Assay, a bias-controlled multiplex PCR. In the paper's pipeline: The number of nucleated cells in each sample was estimated by amplification of reference gene primers within the assay. Sequence reads were collapsed and filtered to measure the absolute abundance of every unique TCRbeta CDR3 rearrangement. Productive Simpson clonality was computed per sample as the square root of Simpson's diversity index over productive rearrangements. Drawn from immuneACCESS, this table holds only the in-frame rearrangements with V and J called that TCRdb kept. Clones are partly lost; checked studies trace under half to an unresolved V gene and leave the rest unexplained. Clone size and the V and J calls come from that table; the DNA yielded D and trimming. This sample holds under 300,000 clones; approximately 82% were observed only once. The leading ten clones occupy around 4.5% of the sample.

The specimen was peripheral blood. This clonotype originated in a man between 60 and 75 years old who had recovered from COVID-19. This receptor chain uses TRBV27 and TRBJ1-1; no D segment can be confidently identified. The CDR3 is CASSLRGEAFF. The nucleotides read TGTGCCAGCAGTTTACGGGGTGAAGCTTTCTTT.